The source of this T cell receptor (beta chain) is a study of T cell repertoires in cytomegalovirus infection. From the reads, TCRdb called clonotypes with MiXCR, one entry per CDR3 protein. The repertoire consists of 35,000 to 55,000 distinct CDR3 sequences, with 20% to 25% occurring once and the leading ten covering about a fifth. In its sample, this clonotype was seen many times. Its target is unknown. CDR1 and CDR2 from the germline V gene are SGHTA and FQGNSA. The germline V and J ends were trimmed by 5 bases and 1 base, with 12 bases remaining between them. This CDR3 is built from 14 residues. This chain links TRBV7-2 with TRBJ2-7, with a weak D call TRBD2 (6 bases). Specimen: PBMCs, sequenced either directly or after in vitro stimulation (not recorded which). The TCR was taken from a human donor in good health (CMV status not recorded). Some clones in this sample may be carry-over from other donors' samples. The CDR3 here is CASSVDYQSYEQYF. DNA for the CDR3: TGTGCCAGCAGCGTGGACTACCAATCCTACGAGCAGTACTTC. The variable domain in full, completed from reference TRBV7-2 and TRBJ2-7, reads GAGVSQSPSNKVTEKGKDVELRCDPISGHTALYWYRQSLGQGLEFLIYFQGNSAPDKSGLPSDRFSAERTGGSVSTLTIQRTQQEDSAVYLCASSVDYQSYEQYFGPGTRLTVT.